Listed here is a single T cell receptor (beta chain). There is no known antigen for this receptor. No qualities accompany the bases; no much larger clone lies one base away. The germline V gene (reference sequence) specifies SGHKS as CDR1 and YYEKEE as CDR2. Trimming takes 2 bases from V and 5 bases from J, and the germline ends sit 20 bases apart. Including cysteine and phenylalanine, the CDR3 has 17 amino acids. The DNA shown is the 51-base CDR3, in frame from base 1. The record originates from a study of T cell responses to AZD1222 COVID-19 vaccine (dated by TCRdb to the early 2020s). For context, the study as a whole: AZD1222 recipients whose second dose came at about 4 weeks and those whose second dose came at about 12 weeks were combined into one group, since spike-specific TCR depth and breadth did not differ between the two schedules. TCR sequencing covered roughly 230 trial participants: 200 to 220 given two doses of AZD1222 and 26 given two doses of MenACWY control vaccine. Enrollment into the trials was organized by age into subgroups of 18-55, 56-69 and 70-plus years, and those subgroups contained roughly 150, 30 and 60 TCR-sequenced participants, respectively. On the study overall, not on this receptor specifically: Participants were mostly white British, with more females than males. The authors suggested clonal diversity may have been underestimated. A significant rise in spike-specific TCR breadth and depth was observed after two AZD1222 doses relative to day 0 and relative to MenACWY recipients. No day 14 peak-response samples were available, so repertoires were characterized only after the peak T cell response. The 56-69-year group was small, and its depth increase did not reach significance, likely because of low power. Epitopes outside the regions mutated in the B.1.351 and B.1.1.7 variants were reportedly recognized by nearly half of the unique spike-specific TCRs. Only five to seven AZD1222 recipients were SARS-CoV-2 seropositive at baseline, limiting conclusions about previously exposed vaccinees. Vaccine-associated CD4 TCRs spanned the whole spike protein, with dominant responses in regions 160-218 and 743-854.

The CDR3 regions of human TCRbeta chains were subjected to immunosequencing. Per the original workflow: Repertoire TCRs were checked for matches against a reference library of SARS-CoV-2-specific TCRs that had been generated using the MIRA antigen-specificity platform. Breadth meant the fraction of unique TCRs that were SARS-CoV-2-associated, whereas depth meant the fraction of total T cells that were SARS-CoV-2-associated. Using the MIRA data, each spike-specific TCR was mapped to the spike region that the TCR reacts to and placed in a CD4 or CD8 class. Log10-transformed breadth and depth values were compared by one-way ANOVA with Sidak's multiple comparisons tests. Sourced from immuneACCESS, this table was stored by TCRdb with only in-frame sequences that have V and J called. A share of the clones is absent; for the studies checked, an unresolved V gene accounts for under half, and the remainder has no known explanation. That table supplies the V and J calls and clone size; D and trimming were determined from the DNA. A total of around 120,000 clones appear in this sample, 87% of them only once. Clones ranked in the top ten supply about 10% of the sample.

What the time point label conveys for this sample: baseline before first vaccination. Vaccinee samples came from UK trials COV001 and COV002, including a single-blind randomized controlled phase 2/3 trial of AZD1222 (ChAdOx1 nCoV-19) in healthy adults. For TCRbeta chain sequencing, PBMC samples were collected from trial participants at day 0 and at day 28 after the second dose. The sequenced sample was peripheral blood, obtained on day 0 of AZD1222 vaccination. The rearranged chain carries TRBV5-5 and TRBJ1-3; no D gene call is confident. This sequence originates from an adult in good health. The CDR3 amino acid sequence is: CASSFHSRQSRRNTIYF. The nucleotide sequence is TGTGCCAGCAGCTTTCACTCCCGCCAGAGCCGCCGAAACACCATATATTTT.